Below, 20 T cell receptor beta chains from the same sample are listed, as sequenced in a study of T cell responses to AZD1222 COVID-19 vaccine. Profiling relied on immunoSEQ multiplex PCR, and the TCRdb table lists in-frame clones only, not all of them. The profile shows some 140,000 clones, approximately 84% of them singletons. Material: peripheral blood, obtained on day 0 of AZD1222 vaccination. These receptors were collected from an adult in good health.

The V gene is TRBV4-1, the J gene TRBJ2-7; D gene uncertain. V was pared by 4 bases and J by 6 bases, with 16 bases between. This CDR3 has 14 residues. Per the germline V gene, CDR1 is MGHRA and CDR2 is YSYEKL. CDR3 region: CASSLQALVGEQYF. For the CDR3, the DNA is TGCGCCAGCAGCCTTCAAGCGTTGGTCGGCGAGCAGTACTTC.

The rearrangement links TRBV5-1 to TRBJ2-6, with D perhaps TRBD1 (5 bases). CDR3 length: 16 residues. The V and J ends lost 2 bases and 0 bases respectively, with 9 bases between them. Germline CDR1 SGHRS, CDR2 YFSETQ. CDR3 sequence: CASSLGVVSGANVLTF. CDR3 bases: TGCGCCAGCAGCTTAGGGGTCGTCTCTGGGGCCAACGTCCTGACTTTC.

The chain uses TRBV7-8 and TRBJ2-7; no clear D gene. Trimming left V 0 bases short and J 2 bases short, with 8 bases between. The CDR3 length is 14 residues. The germline V gene encodes CDR1 SGHVS and CDR2 FQNEAQ. The CDR3 loop reads CASSLASQTYEQYF. In DNA form, the CDR3 reads TGTGCCAGCAGCTTAGCATCCCAGACCTACGAGCAGTACTTC.

V and J are TRBV10-3 and TRBJ1-1; D is unclear. The germline CDR1 and CDR2 sequences are ENHRY and SYGVKD. V lost 4 bases, J lost 3 bases, and 9 bases lay in between. This CDR3 comprises 13 residues. CDR3 protein: CAISVGLDTEAFF. CDR3 DNA sequence: TGTGCCATCAGTGTAGGGTTGGACACTGAAGCTTTCTTT.

This chain uses TRBV28 with TRBJ2-5; TRBD1 aligns across 9 bases. Per the germline V gene, CDR1 is MDHEN and CDR2 is SYDVKM. The CDR3 is 17 amino acids. J was trimmed by 2 bases and V by 6 bases; bases with no gene match: 13. Written as DNA, the CDR3 is TGTGCCAGCAGCCTCCCCGGGACAGGGAATATACAAGAGACCCAGTACTTC. Its translation: CASSLPGTGNIQETQYF.

On this clone: Within the sample, other DNA sequences also encode this same CDR3. V gene TRBV19 combines with J gene TRBJ1-1; a possible D gene is TRBD1 (5 bases). The CDR3 extends over 14 amino acids. V lost 2 bases and J 3 bases, leaving 10 bases between the germline ends. Germline values: CDR1 LNHDA, CDR2 SQIVND (reference sequence). CDR3 region: CASSISQGYTEAFF. CDR3 bases: TGTGCCAGTAGTATAAGCCAGGGATACACTGAAGCTTTCTTT.

This chain connects TRBV2 to TRBJ2-2, with D possibly TRBD2 on 7 matching bases. Germline V gene lookup returns CDR1 SNHLY and CDR2 FYNNEI. Trimming cost V 3 bases and J 4 bases, with 15 bases left between them. This CDR3 comprises 16 residues. The CDR3, as DNA: TGTGCCAGCAGTGATAGGGCAGGGGAGGGCACCGGGGAGCTGTTTTTT. Translated, it gives CASSDRAGEGTGELFF.

This clone was picked up a small number of times. V and J are TRBV30 and TRBJ1-1, with a weak D call TRBD1 (6 bases). This CDR3 is 16 amino acids long. The germline V and J ends were trimmed by 2 bases and 4 bases, with 20 bases remaining between them. Germline CDR1 and CDR2: GTSNPN and SVGIG (reference sequence). CDR3 loop: CAWSYWGAREVTEAFF. The CDR3 bases are TGTGCCTGGAGTTATTGGGGGGCGCGGGAAGTCACTGAAGCTTTCTTT.

This clone occurred once. The rearrangement uses TRBV7-3 and TRBJ2-5; D gene unclear. Germline lookup yields CDR1 SGHTA and CDR2 FQGTGA. Trimming left V 5 bases short and J 5 bases short, with 9 bases between. This CDR3 is 12 amino acids long. CDR3 protein: CASSPDRETQYF. The CDR3 DNA reads TGTGCCAGCAGCCCCGATCGGGAGACCCAGTACTTC.

CDR3: CARSRSGVHNYGYTF. The CDR3 DNA is TGTGCCAGAAGCAGGTCCGGGGTGCATAACTATGGCTACACCTTC. The chain recombines TRBV5-3 with TRBJ1-2, with D hard to call. TRBV5-3 is treated as an ORF (open reading frame) with a function not yet certain. The ends were cut back, 4 bases at V and 1 base at J, with 14 bases in the middle. There are 15 residues in the CDR3.

The gene calls are TRBV3-1 (or the pseudogene TRBV3-2) and TRBJ2-3; D is perhaps TRBD1 (6 bases). The germline CDR1 and CDR2 sequences are LGHDT and YNNKEL (reference sequence). The CDR3 has 14 amino acids. With 1 base removed from V and 6 bases from J, the gap between germline ends came to 11 bases. The CDR3 sequence is CASSQATTGDTQYF. DNA for the CDR3: TGTGCCAGCAGCCAAGCGACAACAGGGGATACGCAGTATTTT.

The rearrangement uses TRBV5-4 and TRBJ2-5; no reliable D call. The CDR3 is made up of 16 amino acids. From germline, CDR1 is SGHNT and CDR2 YYREEE (reference sequence). V gave up 3 bases and J gave up 1 base, with 16 bases separating them. This chain's CDR3 is CASSSPSMGIQETQYF. The CDR3 region has the DNA TGTGCCAGCAGCTCTCCGTCTATGGGGATCCAAGAGACCCAGTACTTC.

The chain carries TRBV3-1 (or the pseudogene TRBV3-2) and TRBJ1-6, with D uncertain. V was shortened by 2 bases and J by 11 bases, with 13 bases between the two germline ends. Per germline, CDR1 LGHDT and CDR2 YNNKEL (reference sequence). CDR3 length: 14 amino acids. The CDR3 nucleotides are TGTGCCAGCAGCCAAAGGTCGACATCTCCACCCCTCCACTTT. It specifies CASSQRSTSPPLHF.

This CDR3 reads CASSPSKGDLIYF. In DNA, the CDR3 is TGTGCCAGCTCACCATCGAAAGGGGACCTCATATATTTT. This rearrangement joins TRBV18 to TRBJ1-3, with D possibly TRBD1 on 5 matching bases. CDR1 KGHSH and CDR2 LQKENI come from the germline V gene. V gave up 2 bases and J gave up 12 bases, with 14 bases separating them. This CDR3 spans 13 amino acids.

This clone was detected once. The chain employs TRBV27 and TRBJ1-2; no definite D call. CDR3 length equals 13 residues. Deletions cut 3 bases from V and 4 bases from J, with 9 bases between. CDR1 MNHEY and CDR2 SMNVEV come from the germline V gene (reference sequence). The CDR3 nucleotides read TGTGCCAGCAGTTTCCGGGATTTCTATGGCTACACCTTC. Residues: CASSFRDFYGYTF.

The chain joins TRBV5-1 to TRBJ1-5, with 9 bases that match TRBD1. CDR3 length: 15 residues. The germline CDR1 and CDR2 sequences are SGHRS and YFSETQ. V trimming: 0 bases; J trimming: 7 bases; junction bases outside the gene matches: 5. The CDR3, as DNA: TGCGCCAGCAGCTTGGGGACAGGGGTTGAACAGCCCCAGCATTTT. Translated: CASSLGTGVEQPQHF.

V gene TRBV20-1 combines with J gene TRBJ1-2; no definite D call. Per germline, CDR1 DFQATT and CDR2 SNEGSKA (reference sequence). CDR3 size: 10 residues. V lost 3 bases to trimming and J lost 3 bases, with 2 bases between them. CDR3 nucleotides: TGCAGTGCTAGGCACTATGGCTACACCTTC. Translation: CSARHYGYTF.

CDR3 nucleotide sequence: TGTGCCAGCAGCTTAATTGTCTCTGGAAACACCATATATTTT. The encoded protein is CASSLIVSGNTIYF. The genes are TRBV5-5 and TRBJ1-3; the D is unclear. Germline V lookup: CDR1 SGHKS, CDR2 YYEKEE (reference sequence). The germline V and J ends were trimmed by 2 bases and 0 bases, with 6 bases remaining between them. This CDR3 region has 14 residues.

This chain uses TRBV6-1 with TRBJ2-3, with 9 bases matching TRBD2. With V trimmed by 2 bases and J by 0 bases, 3 bases remained unmatched. The CDR3 runs to 16 residues. The germline V gene encodes CDR1 MNHNS and CDR2 SASEGT. The CDR3 nucleotides are TGTGCCAGCAGTGAATTTAGCGGGGGAAGCACAGATACGCAGTATTTT. Translating it yields CASSEFSGGSTDTQYF.

This rearrangement joins TRBV5-8 to TRBJ1-1; D remains unclear. Germline-derived CDR1 and CDR2 are SGHTS and YDEGEE. The V gene lost 2 bases and the J gene lost 4 bases, with 12 bases spanning the gap. This CDR3 comprises 14 residues. DNA of the CDR3: TGTGCCAGCAGCTTTAATCCGGTAGGCACTGAAGCTTTCTTT. Residues: CASSFNPVGTEAFF.